The subject of this entry is one TCR beta chain. This specimen comes from a study of blood T cell repertoires in COVID-19. Study summary: Acute and convalescent COVID-19 samples came from the United States, Italy and Spain.

Generated by immunoSEQ multiplex PCR, the TCRdb table keeps only in-frame clones and is missing some. The repertoire holds 150,000 to 200,000 clones, 80% to 85% seen once, with around 6.3% in the top ten. CDR1 SEHNR and CDR2 FQNEAQ come from the germline V gene (reference sequence). This CDR3 comprises 12 residues. Trimming took off 11 bases at V and 1 base at J, with 11 bases between the two ends. The genes are TRBV7-9 and TRBJ1-1, with D uncertain. Material: peripheral blood. The origin of this receptor is a woman in her 40s with acute or convalescent COVID-19. The CDR3 DNA is TGTGCCGGCACGACCGGGAACACTGAAGCTTTCTTT. Amino acid sequence: CAGTTGNTEAFF.